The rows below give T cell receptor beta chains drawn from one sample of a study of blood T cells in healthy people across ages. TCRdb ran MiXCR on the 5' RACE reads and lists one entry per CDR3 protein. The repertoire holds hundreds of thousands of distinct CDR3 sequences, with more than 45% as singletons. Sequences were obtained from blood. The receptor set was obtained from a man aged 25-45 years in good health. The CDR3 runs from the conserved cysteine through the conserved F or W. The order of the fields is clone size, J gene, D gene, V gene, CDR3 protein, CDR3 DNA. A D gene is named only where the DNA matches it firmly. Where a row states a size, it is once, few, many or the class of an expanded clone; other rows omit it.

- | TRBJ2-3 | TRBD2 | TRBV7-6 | CASSSFGTTPGHDTQYF | TGTGCCAGCAGCTCATTCGGGACTACCCCAGGCCATGATACGCAGTATTTT
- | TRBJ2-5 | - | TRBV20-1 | CSAPTTTQETQYF | TGCAGTGCTCCGACCACTACCCAAGAGACCCAGTACTTC
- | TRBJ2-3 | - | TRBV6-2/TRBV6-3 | CASSSRAVTPDTQYF | TGTGCCAGCAGTTCTCGCGCCGTGACCCCAGATACGCAGTATTTT
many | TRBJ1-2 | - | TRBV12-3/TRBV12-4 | CASSQGVYGYTF | TGTGCCAGCAGCCAGGGAGTATATGGCTACACCTTC
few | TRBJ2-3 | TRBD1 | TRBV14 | CASSEDRALLDTQYF | TGTGCCAGCAGCGAGGACAGGGCTCTTCTAGATACGCAGTATTTT
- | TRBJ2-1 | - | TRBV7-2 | CASDVFGHEQFF | TGTGCCAGCGACGTTTTTGGGCATGAGCAGTTCTTC
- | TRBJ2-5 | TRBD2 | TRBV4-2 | CASSQELAGGRETQYF | TGTGCCAGCAGCCAAGAACTAGCGGGAGGTAGGGAGACCCAGTACTTC
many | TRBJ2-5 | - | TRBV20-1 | CSARVGSETQYF | TGCAGTGCTAGAGTAGGGAGCGAGACCCAGTACTTC
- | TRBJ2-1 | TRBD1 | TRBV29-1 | CSVQRQGRGEQFF | TGCAGCGTCCAAAGACAGGGTAGAGGTGAGCAGTTCTTC
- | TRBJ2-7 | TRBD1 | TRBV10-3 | CAIAIAGQGSYEQYF | TGTGCCATCGCGATCGCCGGACAGGGGTCCTACGAGCAGTACTTC
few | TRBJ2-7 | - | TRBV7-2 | CASSLPPSYEQYF | TGTGCCAGCAGCTTACCCCCCTCCTACGAGCAGTACTTC
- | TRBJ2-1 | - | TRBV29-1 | CSASGTSSYNEQFF | TGCAGCGCCTCGGGGACGAGCTCCTACAATGAGCAGTTCTTC
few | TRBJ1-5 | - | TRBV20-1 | CSARVTEGQPQHF | TGCAGTGCTAGAGTAACGGAGGGTCAGCCCCAGCATTTT
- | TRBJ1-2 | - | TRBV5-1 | CASRPDINYGYTF | TGCGCCAGCAGGCCCGATATTAACTATGGCTACACCTTC
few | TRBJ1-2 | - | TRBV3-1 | CASSHPGGEGLYGYTF | TGTGCCAGCAGCCACCCGGGGGGTGAAGGACTATATGGCTACACCTTC
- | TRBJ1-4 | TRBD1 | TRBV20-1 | CSAIRTGGVEKLFF | TGCAGTGCTATTAGGACAGGGGGCGTTGAAAAACTGTTTTTT
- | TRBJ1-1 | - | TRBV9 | CASSVVYNTEAFF | TGTGCCAGCAGCGTAGTTTATAACACTGAAGCTTTCTTT
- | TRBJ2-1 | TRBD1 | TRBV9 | CASSPRAGGSDEQFF | TGTGCCAGCAGCCCGAGGGCAGGGGGCTCCGATGAGCAGTTCTTC
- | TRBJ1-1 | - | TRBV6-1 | CASSEIVKNTEAFF | TGTGCCAGCAGTGAAATCGTTAAGAACACTGAAGCTTTCTTT
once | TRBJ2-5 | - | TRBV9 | CASSAGWDGLETQYF | TGTGCCAGCAGCGCCGGCTGGGACGGGTTAGAGACCCAGTACTTC
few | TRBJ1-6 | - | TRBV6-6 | CASRHKGTPNSPLHF | TGTGCCAGCAGACATAAAGGGACGCCGAATTCACCCCTCCACTTT
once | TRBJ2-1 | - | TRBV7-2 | CASSLAFGRSQETQFF | TGTGCCAGCAGCTTAGCGTTCGGCAGGTCACAAGAGACCCAGTTCTTC
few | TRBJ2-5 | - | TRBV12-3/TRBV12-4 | CASRLEVGVLETQYF | TGTGCCAGCAGACTAGAGGTGGGGGTTCTGGAGACCCAGTACTTC
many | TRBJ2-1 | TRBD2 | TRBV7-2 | CASTGLAAYNEQFF | TGTGCCAGCACCGGGCTAGCGGCATACAATGAGCAGTTCTTC
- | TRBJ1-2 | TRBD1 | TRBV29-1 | CSVGSQGGGYTF | TGCAGCGTTGGTTCGCAGGGGGGTGGCTACACCTTC
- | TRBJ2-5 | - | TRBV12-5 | CASGLVKSIGLLQETQYF | TGTGCTAGTGGTTTGGTAAAAAGCATCGGACTACTCCAAGAGACCCAGTACTTC
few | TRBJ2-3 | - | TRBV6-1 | CASSEARGSGSTDTQYF | TGTGCCAGCAGTGAAGCCAGGGGTAGCGGGAGCACAGATACGCAGTATTTT
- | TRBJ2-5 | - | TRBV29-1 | CSVEGGQGMRETQYF | TGCAGCGTTGAAGGGGGTCAGGGGATGAGAGAGACCCAGTACTTC
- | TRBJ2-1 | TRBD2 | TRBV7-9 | CASSSPTSGPTPFSYNEQFF | TGTGCCAGCAGCTCACCAACTAGCGGGCCTACTCCATTCTCCTACAATGAGCAGTTCTTC
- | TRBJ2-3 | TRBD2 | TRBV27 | CASSFQAGGKDTQYF | TGTGCCAGCAGTTTCCAAGCGGGAGGGAAAGATACGCAGTATTTT
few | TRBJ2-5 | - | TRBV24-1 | CATSRPGSETQYF | TGTGCCACCAGTCGGCCCGGATCCGAGACCCAGTACTTC
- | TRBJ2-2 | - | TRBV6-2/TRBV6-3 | CASSSAGELFF | TGTGCCAGCAGTTCCGCCGGGGAGCTGTTTTTT
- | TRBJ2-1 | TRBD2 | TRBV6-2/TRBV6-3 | CASRYGRAGKDEQFF | TGTGCCAGCAGATACGGACGAGCGGGAAAAGATGAGCAGTTCTTC
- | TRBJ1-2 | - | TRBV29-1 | CSVPAGVGYTF | TGCAGCGTTCCGGCGGGCGTTGGCTACACCTTC
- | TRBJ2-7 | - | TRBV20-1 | CSLISGRSAYEQYF | TGCAGCCTGATTTCGGGGAGGAGTGCCTACGAGCAGTACTTC
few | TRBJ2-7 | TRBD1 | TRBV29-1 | CSVIQGEVYEQYF | TGCAGCGTTATACAGGGGGAAGTCTACGAGCAGTACTTC
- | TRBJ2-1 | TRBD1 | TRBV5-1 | CASSTDRVDEQFF | TGCGCCAGCAGCACGGACAGGGTGGATGAGCAGTTCTTC
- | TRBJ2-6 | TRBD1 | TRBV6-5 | CASSYEGGWANVLTF | TGTGCCAGCAGTTACGAAGGGGGCTGGGCCAACGTCCTGACTTTC
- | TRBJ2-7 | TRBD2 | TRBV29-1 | CSVEAPGRGGPYEQYF | TGCAGCGTTGAAGCCCCTGGCCGCGGGGGTCCCTACGAGCAGTACTTC
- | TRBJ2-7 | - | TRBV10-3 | CATLTRTDSYEQYF | TGTGCCACCTTAACCCGGACTGATTCCTACGAGCAGTACTTC
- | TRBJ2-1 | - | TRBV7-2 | CASSPQGRGQFF | TGTGCCAGCAGCCCCCAGGGTAGGGGGCAGTTCTTC
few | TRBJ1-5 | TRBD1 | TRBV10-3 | CASSSGRQGVHQPQHF | TGTGCGAGCAGTTCGGGGAGACAGGGGGTTCATCAGCCCCAGCATTTT
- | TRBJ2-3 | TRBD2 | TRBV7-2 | CASSLGRLAGALTDTQYF | TGTGCCAGCAGCTTAGGGAGACTAGCGGGTGCTCTTACAGATACGCAGTATTTT
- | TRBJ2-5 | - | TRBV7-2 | CASSSLGYGPQETQYF | TGTGCCAGCAGCTCCCTCGGGTACGGCCCCCAAGAGACCCAGTACTTC
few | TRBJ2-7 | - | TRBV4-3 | CASSQGGGSYYEQYF | TGCGCCAGCAGCCAAGGTGGCGGGTCCTACTACGAGCAGTACTTC
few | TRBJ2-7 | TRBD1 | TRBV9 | CASSPRQGTSYEQYF | TGTGCCAGCAGCCCACGACAGGGGACCTCCTACGAGCAGTACTTC
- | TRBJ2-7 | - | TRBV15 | CATGESSPYEQYF | TGTGCAACCGGGGAGAGTAGCCCCTACGAGCAGTACTTC
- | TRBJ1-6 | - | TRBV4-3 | CASSQEGWGRSPLHF | TGCGCCAGCAGCCAAGAGGGCTGGGGCCGTTCACCCCTCCACTTT
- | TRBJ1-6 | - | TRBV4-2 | CASSQDRSALHF | TGTGCCAGCAGCCAAGATAGGTCGGCCCTCCACTTT
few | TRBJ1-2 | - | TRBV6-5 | CASSYKVNTGGYTF | TGTGCCAGCAGTTACAAGGTTAATACGGGCGGCTACACCTTC
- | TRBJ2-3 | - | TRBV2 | CASRGAHTLTDTQYF | TGTGCCTCAAGGGGAGCCCACACACTGACCGATACGCAGTATTTT
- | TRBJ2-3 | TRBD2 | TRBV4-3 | CASSQGALAGGSDTQYF | TGCGCCAGCAGCCAAGGAGCGCTAGCGGGAGGCTCAGATACGCAGTATTTT
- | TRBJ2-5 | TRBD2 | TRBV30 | CACNRRDYEETQYF | TGTGCCTGCAACCGCCGGGACTATGAAGAGACCCAGTACTTC
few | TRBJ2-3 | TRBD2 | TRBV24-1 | CATSPSGSGKSDTQYF | TGTGCCACCAGTCCCTCCGGTAGCGGGAAATCAGATACGCAGTATTTT
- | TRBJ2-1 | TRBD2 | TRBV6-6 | CASSLLGRDEQFF | TGTGCCAGCAGTCTCCTAGGGAGGGATGAGCAGTTCTTC
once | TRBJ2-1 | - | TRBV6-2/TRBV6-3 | CASSYPITGTSSYNEQFF | TGTGCCAGCAGTTACCCAATTACAGGGACGAGCTCCTACAATGAGCAGTTCTTC
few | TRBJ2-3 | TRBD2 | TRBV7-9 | CASSFGGGTYTDTQYF | TGTGCCAGCAGCTTCGGGGGAGGGACTTACACAGATACGCAGTATTTT
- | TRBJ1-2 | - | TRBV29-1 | CSVEVDGTNYGYTF | TGCAGCGTTGAAGTCGACGGCACTAACTATGGCTACACCTTC
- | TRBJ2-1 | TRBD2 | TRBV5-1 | CASSLPSGVLEQFF | TGCGCCAGCAGCTTGCCTAGCGGGGTACTTGAGCAGTTCTTC
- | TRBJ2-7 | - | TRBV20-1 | CSASEVRRGDYEQYF | TGCAGTGCTAGCGAGGTCAGGCGAGGGGACTACGAGCAGTACTTC